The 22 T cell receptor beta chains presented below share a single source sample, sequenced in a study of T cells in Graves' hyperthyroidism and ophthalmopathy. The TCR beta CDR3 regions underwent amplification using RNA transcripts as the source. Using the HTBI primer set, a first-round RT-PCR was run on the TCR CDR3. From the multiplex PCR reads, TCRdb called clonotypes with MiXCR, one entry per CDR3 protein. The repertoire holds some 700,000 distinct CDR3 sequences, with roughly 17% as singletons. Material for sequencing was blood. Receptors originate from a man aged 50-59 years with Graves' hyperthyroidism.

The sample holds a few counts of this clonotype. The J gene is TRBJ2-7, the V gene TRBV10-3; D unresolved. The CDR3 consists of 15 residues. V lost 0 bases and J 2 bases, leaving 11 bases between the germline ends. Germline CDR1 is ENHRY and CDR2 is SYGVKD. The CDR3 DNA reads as TGTGCCATCAGTGAGTCTTTGGACGGAACCTACGAGCAGTACTTC. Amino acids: CAISESLDGTYEQYF.

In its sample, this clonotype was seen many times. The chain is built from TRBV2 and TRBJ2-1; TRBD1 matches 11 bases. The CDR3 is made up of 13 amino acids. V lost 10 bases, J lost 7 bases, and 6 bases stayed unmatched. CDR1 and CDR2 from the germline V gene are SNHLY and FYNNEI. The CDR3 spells CAIPGQGVNEQFF. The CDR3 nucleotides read TGTGCCATACCGGGACAGGGGGTGAATGAGCAGTTCTTC. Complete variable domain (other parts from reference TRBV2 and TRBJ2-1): EPEVTQTPSHQVTQMGQEVILRCVPISNHLYFYWYRQILGQKVEFLVSFYNNEISEKSEIFDDQFSVERPDGSNFTLKIRSTKLEDSAMYFCAIPGQGVNEQFFGPGTRLTVL.

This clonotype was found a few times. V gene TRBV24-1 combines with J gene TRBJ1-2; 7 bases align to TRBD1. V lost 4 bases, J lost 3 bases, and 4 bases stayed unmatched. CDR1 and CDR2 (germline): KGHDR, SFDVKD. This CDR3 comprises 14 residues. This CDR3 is CATSETGQYYGYTF. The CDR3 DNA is TGTGCCACCAGTGAGACGGGACAGTACTATGGCTACACCTTC.

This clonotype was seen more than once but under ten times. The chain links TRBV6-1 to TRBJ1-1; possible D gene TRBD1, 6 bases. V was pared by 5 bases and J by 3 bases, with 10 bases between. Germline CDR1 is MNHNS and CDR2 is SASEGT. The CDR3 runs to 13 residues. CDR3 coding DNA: TGTGCCAGCAGTTACAGGGTTTACACTGAAGCTTTCTTT. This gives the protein CASSYRVYTEAFF.

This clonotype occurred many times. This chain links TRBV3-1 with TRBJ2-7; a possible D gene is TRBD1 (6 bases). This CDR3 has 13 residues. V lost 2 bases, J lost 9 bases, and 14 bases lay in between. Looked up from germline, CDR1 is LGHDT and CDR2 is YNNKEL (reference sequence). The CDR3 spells CASSQRGGFGQYF. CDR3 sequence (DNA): TGTGCCAGCAGCCAAAGAGGGGGATTCGGGCAGTACTTC.

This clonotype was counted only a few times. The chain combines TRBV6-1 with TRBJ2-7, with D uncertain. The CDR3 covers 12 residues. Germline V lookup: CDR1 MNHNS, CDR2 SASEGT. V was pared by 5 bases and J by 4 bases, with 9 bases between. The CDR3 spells CASSYGRYEQYF. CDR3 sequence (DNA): TGTGCCAGCAGTTACGGTCGGTACGAGCAGTACTTC.

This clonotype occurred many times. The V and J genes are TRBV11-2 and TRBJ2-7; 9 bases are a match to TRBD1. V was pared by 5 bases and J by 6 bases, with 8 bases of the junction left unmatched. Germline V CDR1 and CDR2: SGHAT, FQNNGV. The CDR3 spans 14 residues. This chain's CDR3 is CASSPGTGNREQYF. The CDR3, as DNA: TGTGCCAGCAGCCCAGGGACAGGGAACCGCGAGCAGTACTTC.

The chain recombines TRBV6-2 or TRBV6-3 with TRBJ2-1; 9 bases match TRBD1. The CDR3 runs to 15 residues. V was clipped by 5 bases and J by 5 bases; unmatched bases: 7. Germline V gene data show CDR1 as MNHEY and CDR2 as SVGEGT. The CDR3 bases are TGTGCCAGCAGTGTTTGGACAGGGGCACACAATGAGCAGTTCTTC. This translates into CASSVWTGAHNEQFF.

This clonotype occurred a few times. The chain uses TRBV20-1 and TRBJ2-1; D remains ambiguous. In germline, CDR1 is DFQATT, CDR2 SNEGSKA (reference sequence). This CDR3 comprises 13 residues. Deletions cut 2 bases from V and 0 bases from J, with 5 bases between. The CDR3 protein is CSARQASYNEQFF. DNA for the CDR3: TGCAGTGCTAGACAGGCCTCCTACAATGAGCAGTTCTTC.

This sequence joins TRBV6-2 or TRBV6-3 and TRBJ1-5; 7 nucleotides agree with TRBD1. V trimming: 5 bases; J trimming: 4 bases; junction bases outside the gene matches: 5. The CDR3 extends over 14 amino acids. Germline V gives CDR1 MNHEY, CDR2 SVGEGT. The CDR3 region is CASSTPTGNQPQHF. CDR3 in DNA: TGTGCCAGCAGTACCCCGACAGGGAATCAGCCCCAGCATTTT.

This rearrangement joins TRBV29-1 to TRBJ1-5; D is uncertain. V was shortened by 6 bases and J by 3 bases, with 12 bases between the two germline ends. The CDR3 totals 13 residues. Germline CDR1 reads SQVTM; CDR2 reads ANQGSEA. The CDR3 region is CSVRRGLNQPQHF. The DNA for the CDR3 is TGCAGCGTCCGGAGAGGACTCAATCAGCCCCAGCATTTT.

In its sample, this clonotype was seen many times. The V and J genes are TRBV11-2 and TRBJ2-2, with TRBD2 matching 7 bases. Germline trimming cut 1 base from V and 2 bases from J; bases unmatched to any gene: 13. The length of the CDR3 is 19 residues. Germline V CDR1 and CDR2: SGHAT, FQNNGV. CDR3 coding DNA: TGTGCCAGCAGCTTAGTAGAGAGGGACTACTCTATAAACACCGGGGAGCTGTTTTTT. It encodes CASSLVERDYSINTGELFF. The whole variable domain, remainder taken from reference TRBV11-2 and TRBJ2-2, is EAGVAQSPRYKIIEKRQSVAFWCNPISGHATLYWYQQILGQGPKLLIQFQNNGVVDDSQLPKDRFSAERLKGVDSTLKIQPAKLEDSAVYLCASSLVERDYSINTGELFFGEGSRLTVL.

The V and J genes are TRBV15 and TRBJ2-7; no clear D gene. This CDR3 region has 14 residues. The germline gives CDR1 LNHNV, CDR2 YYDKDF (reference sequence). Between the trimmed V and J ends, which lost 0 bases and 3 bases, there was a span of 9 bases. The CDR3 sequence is CATSRDKGYYEQYF. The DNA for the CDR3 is TGTGCCACCAGCAGAGATAAGGGATACTACGAGCAGTACTTC.

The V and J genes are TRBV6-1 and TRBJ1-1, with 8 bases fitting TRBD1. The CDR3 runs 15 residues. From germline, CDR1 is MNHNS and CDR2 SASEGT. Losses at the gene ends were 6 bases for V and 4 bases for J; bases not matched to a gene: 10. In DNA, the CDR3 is TGTGCCAGCAGCACCCGACAGGGGCCGTTCACTGAAGCTTTCTTT. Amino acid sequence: CASSTRQGPFTEAFF.

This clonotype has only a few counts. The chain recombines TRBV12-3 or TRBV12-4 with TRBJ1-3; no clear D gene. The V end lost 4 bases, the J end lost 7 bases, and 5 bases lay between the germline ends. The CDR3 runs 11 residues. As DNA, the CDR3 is TGTGCCAGCAGTTCGGTCAACACCATATATTTT. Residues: CASSSVNTIYF.

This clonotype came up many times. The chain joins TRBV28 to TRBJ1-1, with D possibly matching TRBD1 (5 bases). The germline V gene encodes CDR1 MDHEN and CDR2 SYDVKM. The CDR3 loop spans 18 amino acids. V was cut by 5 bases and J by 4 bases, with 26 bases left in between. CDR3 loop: CASSPGAQGRKWGTEAFF. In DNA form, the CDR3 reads TGTGCCAGCAGTCCTGGGGCCCAGGGACGCAAGTGGGGCACTGAAGCTTTCTTT.

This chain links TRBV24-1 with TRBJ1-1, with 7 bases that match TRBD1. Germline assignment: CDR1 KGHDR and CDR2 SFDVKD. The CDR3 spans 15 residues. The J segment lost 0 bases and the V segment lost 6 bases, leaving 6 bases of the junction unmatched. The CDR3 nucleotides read TGTGCCACCAGTATGTCAGGGGGGCTGAACACTGAAGCTTTCTTT. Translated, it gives CATSMSGGLNTEAFF.

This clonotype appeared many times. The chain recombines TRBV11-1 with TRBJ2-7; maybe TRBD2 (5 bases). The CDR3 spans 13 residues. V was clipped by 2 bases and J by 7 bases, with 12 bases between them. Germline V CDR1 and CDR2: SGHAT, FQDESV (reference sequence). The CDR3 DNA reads TGTGCCAGCAGCTTAAGGCCGGGAAGGGAGCAGTACTTC. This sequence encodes CASSLRPGREQYF.

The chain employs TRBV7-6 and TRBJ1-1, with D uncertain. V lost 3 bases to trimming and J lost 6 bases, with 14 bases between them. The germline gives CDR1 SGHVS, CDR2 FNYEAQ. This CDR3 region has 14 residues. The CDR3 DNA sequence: TGTGCCAGCAGCTTTTCGCGGGTGAGCCCTGAAGCTTTCTTT. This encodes CASSFSRVSPEAFF.

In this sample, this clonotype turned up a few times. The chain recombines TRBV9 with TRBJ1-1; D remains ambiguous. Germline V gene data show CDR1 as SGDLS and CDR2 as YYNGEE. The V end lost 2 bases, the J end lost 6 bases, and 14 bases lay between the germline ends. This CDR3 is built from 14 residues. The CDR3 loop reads CASSVVLVGSEAFF. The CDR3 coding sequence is TGTGCCAGCAGCGTGGTCCTAGTTGGCTCTGAAGCTTTCTTT.

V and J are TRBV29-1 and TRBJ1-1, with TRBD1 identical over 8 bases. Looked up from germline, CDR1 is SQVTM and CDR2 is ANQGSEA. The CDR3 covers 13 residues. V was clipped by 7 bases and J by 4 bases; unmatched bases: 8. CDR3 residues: CSAQTGDGTEAFF. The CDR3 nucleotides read TGCAGCGCCCAGACAGGGGACGGCACTGAAGCTTTCTTT.

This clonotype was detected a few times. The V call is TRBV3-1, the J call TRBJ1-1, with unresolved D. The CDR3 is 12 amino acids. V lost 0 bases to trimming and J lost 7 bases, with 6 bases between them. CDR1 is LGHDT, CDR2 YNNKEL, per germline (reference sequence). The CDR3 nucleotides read TGTGCCAGCAGCCAAGACAGACTTGAAGCTTTCTTT. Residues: CASSQDRLEAFF.